The T cell receptor (beta chain) described here comes from a study of T cells in narcolepsy. In the study overall: Healthy controls were enrolled alongside patients with narcolepsy type 1 or type 2.

This clone has just one count. Antigen specificity is unknown. Trimming took 5 bases from V and 2 from J; bases not matched to a gene: 14. Looked up from germline, CDR1 is LGHNT and CDR2 is FRNRAP. The CDR3 extends over 19 amino acids. Findings and limits, study-wide: No autoreactive T cell clone sequences appeared in some memory CD4+ repertoires. Healthy controls reportedly lacked the autoreactive clonotypes serially found in patients' blood. HCRT-specific and TRIB2-specific autoreactive clonotypes appeared among same-patient CSF and blood CD4+ clonotypes.

Assay: immunoSEQ multiplex PCR; the TCRdb copy retains only in-frame clones and omits some. The sample shows tens of thousands of clones, over 80% of them seen only once. This chain uses TRBV12-5 with TRBJ2-2; 10 bases map to TRBD2. The source is a human donor in good health. The sample was memory (CD45RA-) CD4+ T cells from blood. CDR3 sequence reads: CASGPRPGLANRNTGELFF. The CDR3 nucleotides read TGTGCTAGTGGTCCTCGGCCGGGACTAGCGAATCGTAACACCGGGGAGCTGTTTTTT.